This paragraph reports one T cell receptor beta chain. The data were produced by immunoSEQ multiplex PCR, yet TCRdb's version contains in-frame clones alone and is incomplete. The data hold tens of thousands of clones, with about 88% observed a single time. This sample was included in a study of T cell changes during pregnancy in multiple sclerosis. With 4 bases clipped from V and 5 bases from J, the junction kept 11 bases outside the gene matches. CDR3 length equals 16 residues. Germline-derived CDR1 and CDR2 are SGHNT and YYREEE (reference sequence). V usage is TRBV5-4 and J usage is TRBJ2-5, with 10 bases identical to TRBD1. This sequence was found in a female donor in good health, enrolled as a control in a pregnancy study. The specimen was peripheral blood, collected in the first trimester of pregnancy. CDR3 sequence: CASSRQTGGAEETQYF. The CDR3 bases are TGTGCCAGCAGCCGCCAGACAGGGGGCGCGGAGGAGACCCAGTACTTC.